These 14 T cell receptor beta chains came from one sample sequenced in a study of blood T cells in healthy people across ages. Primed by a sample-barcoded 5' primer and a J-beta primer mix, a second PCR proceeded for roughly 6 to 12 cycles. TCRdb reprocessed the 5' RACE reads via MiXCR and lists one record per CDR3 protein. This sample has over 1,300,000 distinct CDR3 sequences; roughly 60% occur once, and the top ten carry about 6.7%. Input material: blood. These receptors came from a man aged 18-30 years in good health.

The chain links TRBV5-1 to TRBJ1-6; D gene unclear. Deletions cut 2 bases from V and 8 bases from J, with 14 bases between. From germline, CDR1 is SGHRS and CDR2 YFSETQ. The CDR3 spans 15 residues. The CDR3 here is CASSFSGSNDSPLHF. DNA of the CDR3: TGCGCCAGCAGCTTTTCGGGCTCGAATGATTCACCCCTCCACTTT.

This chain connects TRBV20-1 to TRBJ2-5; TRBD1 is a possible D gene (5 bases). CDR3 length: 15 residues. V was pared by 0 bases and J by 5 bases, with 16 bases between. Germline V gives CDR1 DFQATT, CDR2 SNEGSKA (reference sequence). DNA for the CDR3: TGCAGTGCTAGAGAAGGGGTCAGGGTGGTGGAGACCCAGTACTTC. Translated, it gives CSAREGVRVVETQYF.

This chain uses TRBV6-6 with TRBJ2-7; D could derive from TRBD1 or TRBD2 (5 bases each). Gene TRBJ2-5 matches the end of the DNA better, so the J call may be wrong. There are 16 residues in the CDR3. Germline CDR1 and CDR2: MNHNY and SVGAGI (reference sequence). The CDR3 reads CASSFTPGPQGETQYF. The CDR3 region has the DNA TGTGCCAGCAGTTTCACCCCGGGGCCCCAAGGAGAGACCCAGTACTTC.

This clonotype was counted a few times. The DNA for the CDR3 is TGTGCCAGCAGTTTACGGCAGGGGGCGCGCGCTTTCTTT. Translation gives CASSLRQGARAFF. This rearrangement joins TRBV12-3 or TRBV12-4 to TRBJ1-1, with TRBD1 identical over 8 bases. This CDR3 is 13 amino acids long. With V trimmed by 2 bases and J by 11 bases, 7 bases remained unmatched.

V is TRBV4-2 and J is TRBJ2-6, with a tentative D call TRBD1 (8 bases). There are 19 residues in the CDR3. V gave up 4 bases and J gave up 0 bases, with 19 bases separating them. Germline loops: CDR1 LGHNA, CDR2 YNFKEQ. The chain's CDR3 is CASSPQGGDSYSGANVLTF. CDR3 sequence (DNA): TGTGCCAGCAGCCCACAGGGGGGGGACAGCTACTCTGGGGCCAACGTCCTGACTTTC.

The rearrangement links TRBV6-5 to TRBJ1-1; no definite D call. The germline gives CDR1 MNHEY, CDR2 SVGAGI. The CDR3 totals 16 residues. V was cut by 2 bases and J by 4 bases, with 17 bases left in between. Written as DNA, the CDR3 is TGTGCCAGCAGTTACCGCGCGCCGGGGAGAGGCACTGAAGCTTTCTTT. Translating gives CASSYRAPGRGTEAFF.

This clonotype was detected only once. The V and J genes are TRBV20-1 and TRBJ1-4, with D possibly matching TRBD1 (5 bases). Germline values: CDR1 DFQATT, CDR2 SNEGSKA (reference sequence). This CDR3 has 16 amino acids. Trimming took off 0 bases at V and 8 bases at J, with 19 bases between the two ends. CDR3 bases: TGCAGTGCTAGAGACCGAGGGGATTCGGGCCGGGAAAAACTGTTTTTT. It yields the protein CSARDRGDSGREKLFF.

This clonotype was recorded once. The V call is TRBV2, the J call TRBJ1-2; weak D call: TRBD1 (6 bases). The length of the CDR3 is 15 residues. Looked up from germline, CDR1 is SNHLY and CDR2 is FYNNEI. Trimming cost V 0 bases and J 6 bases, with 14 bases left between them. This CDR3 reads CASSEALWQGNGYTF. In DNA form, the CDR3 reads TGTGCCAGCAGTGAAGCGCTCTGGCAGGGGAATGGCTACACCTTC.

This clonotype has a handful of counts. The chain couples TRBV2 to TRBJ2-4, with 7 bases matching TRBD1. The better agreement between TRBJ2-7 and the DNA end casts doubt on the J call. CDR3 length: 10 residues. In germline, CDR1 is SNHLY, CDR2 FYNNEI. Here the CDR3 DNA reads TGTGCCAGAGACAGGGACGAGCAGTACTTC. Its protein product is CARDRDEQYF.

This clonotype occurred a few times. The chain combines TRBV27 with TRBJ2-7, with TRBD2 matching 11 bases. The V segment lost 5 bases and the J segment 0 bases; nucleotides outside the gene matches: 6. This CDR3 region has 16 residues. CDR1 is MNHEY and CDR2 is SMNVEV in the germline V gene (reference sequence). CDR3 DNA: TGTGCCAGCAGTACCGGGACTAGCGGAAACTCCTACGAGCAGTACTTC. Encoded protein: CASSTGTSGNSYEQYF.

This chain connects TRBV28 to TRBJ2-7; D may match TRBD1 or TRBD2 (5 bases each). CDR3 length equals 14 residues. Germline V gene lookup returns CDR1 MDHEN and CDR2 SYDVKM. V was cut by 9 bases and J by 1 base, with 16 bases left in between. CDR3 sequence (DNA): TGTGCCAGTAAACGGGGCGGTGGGTCCTACGAGCAGTACTTC. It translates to CASKRGGGSYEQYF.

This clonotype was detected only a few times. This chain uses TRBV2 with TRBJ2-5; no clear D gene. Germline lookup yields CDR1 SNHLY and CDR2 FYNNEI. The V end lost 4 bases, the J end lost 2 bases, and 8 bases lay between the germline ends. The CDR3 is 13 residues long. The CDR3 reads CASSGAEQETQYF. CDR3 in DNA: TGTGCCAGCAGTGGGGCAGAACAAGAGACCCAGTACTTC.

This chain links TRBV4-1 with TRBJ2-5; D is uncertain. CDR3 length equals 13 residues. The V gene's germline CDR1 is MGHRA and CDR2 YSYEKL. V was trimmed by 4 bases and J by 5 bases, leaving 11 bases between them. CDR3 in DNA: TGCGCCAGCAGCCTCCCGGAAGGGGAGACCCAGTACTTC. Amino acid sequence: CASSLPEGETQYF.

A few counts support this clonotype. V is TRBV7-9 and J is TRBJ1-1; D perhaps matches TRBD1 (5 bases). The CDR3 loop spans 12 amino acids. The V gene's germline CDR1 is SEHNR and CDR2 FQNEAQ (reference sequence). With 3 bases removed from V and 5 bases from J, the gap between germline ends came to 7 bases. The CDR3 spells CASSFQGTEAFF. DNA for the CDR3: TGTGCCAGCAGCTTCCAGGGAACTGAAGCTTTCTTT.